The 31 T cell receptor beta chains below all came from one sample that was sequenced in a study of T cells in localized non-small cell lung cancer. Generated by immunoSEQ multiplex PCR, the TCRdb table keeps only in-frame clones and is missing some. Here the sample spans roughly 1,500 clones, about 24% being singletons. The sample here was lung tumor tissue, taken before any cancer treatment. The receptors stem from a male donor older than 55 with stage I lung adenocarcinoma.

The CDR3 reads CASSPPFGGYGYTF. CDR3 bases: TGTGCCAGCTCACCTCCCTTTGGCGGTTATGGCTACACCTTC. This rearrangement joins TRBV18 to TRBJ1-2, with D unresolved. V was cut by 3 bases and J by 5 bases, with 13 bases left in between. This CDR3 has 14 amino acids. Germline CDR1 and CDR2: KGHSH and LQKENI.

This clone was picked up a small number of times. The V and J genes are TRBV11-3 and TRBJ2-7; D perhaps matches TRBD1 (6 bases). The length of the CDR3 is 15 residues. Trimming removed 2 bases from V and 1 base from J, with 12 bases in between. The germline gives CDR1 SGHNT, CDR2 YENEEA. The chain's CDR3 is CASSLRGGLSYEQYF. CDR3 bases: TGTGCCAGCAGCTTACGAGGGGGATTATCCTACGAGCAGTACTTC.

In its sample, this clone ranks as large. CDR3: CSVEDGGSNEKLFF. The CDR3 DNA is TGCAGCGTTGAAGACGGGGGGTCTAATGAAAAACTGTTTTTT. The chain carries TRBV29-1 and TRBJ1-4; tentatively, D is TRBD1 (5 bases). The ends were cut back, 0 bases at V and 3 bases at J, with 8 bases in the middle. Per the germline V gene, CDR1 is SQVTM and CDR2 is ANQGSEA. CDR3 length equals 14 residues.

J is TRBJ2-7 and V is TRBV4-1; D might be TRBD2 (6 bases). Germline assignment: CDR1 MGHRA and CDR2 YSYEKL. This CDR3 region has 16 residues. The ends were cut back, 1 base at V and 0 bases at J, with 13 bases in the middle. The CDR3 region has the DNA TGCGCCAGCAGCCAAGTGGGCGGGGCCCGCTCCTACGAGCAGTACTTC. It encodes CASSQVGGARSYEQYF.

The chain recombines TRBV9 with TRBJ2-7, with 7 bases lining up with TRBD1. With V trimmed by 2 bases and J by 3 bases, 8 bases remained unmatched. The CDR3 runs 15 residues. Looked up from germline, CDR1 is SGDLS and CDR2 is YYNGEE. CDR3: CASSVLQGINYEQYF. DNA of the CDR3: TGTGCCAGCAGCGTCCTACAGGGGATTAACTACGAGCAGTACTTC.

This clone was counted only a few times. V and J are TRBV30 and TRBJ1-2, with D perhaps TRBD1 (6 bases). The V gene lost 2 bases and the J gene lost 4 bases, with 8 bases spanning the gap. Germline loops: CDR1 GTSNPN, CDR2 SVGIG (reference sequence). The CDR3 runs 12 residues. The CDR3: CAWSRGGYGYTF. As DNA, the CDR3 is TGTGCCTGGAGTAGGGGGGGCTATGGCTACACCTTC. The complete variable domain, with remaining parts taken from reference TRBV30 and TRBJ1-2, reads SQTIHQWPATLVQPVGSPLSLECTVEGTSNPNLYWYRQAAGRGLQLLFYSVGIGQISSEVPQNLSASRPQDRQFILSSKKLLLSDSGFYLCAWSRGGYGYTFGSGTRLTVV.

This clone is labeled as medium-sized (0.01 to 0.1%). The chain recombines TRBV7-1 with TRBJ2-3, with D uncertain. TRBV7-1 is annotated as an ORF whose role is uncertain. Trimming removed 4 bases at V and 4 bases at J, with 15 bases between. The CDR3 covers 15 residues. The CDR3 coding sequence is TGTGCCAGCAGCTTAGGGCTGGGCGAGGCAGATACGCAGTATTTT. The encoded protein is CASSLGLGEADTQYF.

This clone counts as medium-sized. The chain recombines TRBV9 with TRBJ2-1; D perhaps matches TRBD2 (7 bases). CDR1 and CDR2 (germline): SGDLS, YYNGEE. This CDR3 has 15 residues. V lost 1 base and J lost 6, with 14 bases in between. The DNA for the CDR3 is TGTGCCAGCAGCGTATTAGGTGGGGGGGCCAATGAGCAGTTCTTC. It is translated as CASSVLGGGANEQFF.

In its sample, this clone was seen a few times. The rearrangement links TRBV11-3 to TRBJ2-7; 8 bases line up with TRBD2. From germline, CDR1 is SGHNT and CDR2 YENEEA. V lost 5 bases to trimming and J lost 3 bases; unmatched junction nucleotides: 9. The CDR3 sequence is 15 residues long. The CDR3 protein is CASSLPGGGLYEQYF. CDR3 bases: TGTGCCAGCAGCCTGCCGGGAGGGGGACTCTACGAGCAGTACTTC. The full variable domain, with the rest looked up from reference TRBV11-3 and TRBJ2-7, is EAGVVQSPRYKIIEKKQPVAFWCNPISGHNTLYWYLQNLGQGPELLIRYENEEAVDDSQLPKDRFSAERLKGVDSTLKIQPAELGDSAVYLCASSLPGGGLYEQYFGPGTRLTVT.

This clone is medium-sized (0.01 to 0.1%) within its sample. The rearrangement links TRBV28 to TRBJ1-1; D is unresolved. Trimming took 0 bases from V and 1 from J, leaving 15 bases between them. Germline CDR1 MDHEN, CDR2 SYDVKM. The CDR3 is made up of 17 amino acids. CDR3: CASSLWGAGRQNTEAFF. Here the CDR3 DNA reads TGTGCCAGCAGTTTATGGGGTGCTGGACGGCAGAACACTGAAGCTTTCTTT.

This clone has more than one count but fewer than ten. V and J are TRBV6-8 and TRBJ1-2, with a weak D call TRBD1 (5 bases). The CDR3 is made up of 16 amino acids. Trimming removed 4 bases at V and 3 bases at J, with 18 bases between. The germline CDR1 and CDR2 sequences are MNHGY and SAAAGT. As DNA, the CDR3 is TGTGCCAGCAGTTCTCGCGGGTTCCAGGGAGACTATGGCTACACCTTC. It yields the protein CASSSRGFQGDYGYTF.

The genes are TRBV19 and TRBJ1-2, with a tentative D call TRBD1 (5 bases). CDR3 size: 15 residues. Trimming removed 6 bases from V and 5 bases from J, with 19 bases in between. Germline V gene data show CDR1 as LNHDA and CDR2 as SQIVND (reference sequence). CDR3 sequence (DNA): TGTGCCAGTAGGCCTGGACTCAATGACAGATATGGCTACACCTTC. Encoded protein: CASRPGLNDRYGYTF.

This clone came up a few times. The gene calls are TRBV9 and TRBJ2-4; D unclear. The CDR3 covers 16 residues. Germline values: CDR1 SGDLS, CDR2 YYNGEE. Trimming left V 0 bases short and J 0 bases short, with 10 bases between. The CDR3, as DNA: TGTGCCAGCAGCGTAGTAGCAGATTCAGCCAAAAACATTCAGTACTTC. Translated, it gives CASSVVADSAKNIQYF.

The table lists this clone with a few counts. As DNA, the CDR3 is TGTGCCAGCAGCCAGGACGGCCCCACAGATACGCAGTATTTT. Its translation: CASSQDGPTDTQYF. The chain links TRBV11-3 to TRBJ2-3, with D hard to call. The germline CDR1 and CDR2 sequences are SGHNT and YENEEA. The V gene lost 5 bases and the J gene lost 2 bases, with 11 bases spanning the gap. CDR3 size: 14 residues.

In its sample, this clone is medium-sized. The V gene is TRBV11-3, the J gene TRBJ1-5, with D possibly matching TRBD1 (5 bases). The CDR3 extends over 14 amino acids. The germline CDR1 and CDR2 sequences are SGHNT and YENEEA. Trimming shortened V by 3 bases and J by 5 bases, and 11 bases separated the two germline ends. CDR3 amino acids: CASSFQGGDQPQHF. DNA of the CDR3: TGTGCCAGCAGCTTTCAAGGAGGGGATCAGCCCCAGCATTTT.

This sequence joins TRBV30 and TRBJ2-5, with 9 bases that match TRBD1. With 6 bases clipped from V and 1 base from J, the junction kept 3 bases outside the gene matches. The germline CDR1 and CDR2 sequences are GTSNPN and SVGIG (reference sequence). This CDR3 contains 13 residues. CDR3 in amino acids: CACRQGGQETQYF. In nucleotides, the CDR3 is TGTGCCTGCCGACAGGGGGGCCAAGAGACCCAGTACTTC. Drawing the rest from reference TRBV30 and TRBJ2-5, the complete variable domain is SQTIHQWPATLVQPVGSPLSLECTVEGTSNPNLYWYRQAAGRGLQLLFYSVGIGQISSEVPQNLSASRPQDRQFILSSKKLLLSDSGFYLCACRQGGQETQYFGPGTRLLVL.

This clone is medium-sized within its sample. The rearrangement links TRBV11-3 to TRBJ2-1; 8 nucleotides match TRBD1. The trim removed 5 bases at V and 4 bases at J, leaving 4 bases unmatched. The germline gives CDR1 SGHNT, CDR2 YENEEA. The CDR3 runs 14 residues. The CDR3 here is CASSPRDRYNEQFF. The CDR3 DNA follows: TGTGCCAGCAGCCCCCGGGACAGGTACAATGAGCAGTTCTTC.

Relative to its sample, this clone is large. The J gene is TRBJ1-1, the V gene TRBV30; tentative D call: TRBD1 (5 bases). CDR1 is GTSNPN, CDR2 SVGIG, per germline (reference sequence). Trimming pared 5 bases from V and 4 bases from J, leaving 14 bases between. The CDR3 runs 13 residues. CDR3 residues: CAWEGYWGTEAFF. CDR3 DNA: TGTGCCTGGGAGGGGTATTGGGGCACTGAAGCTTTCTTT.

Judged by abundance, this clone is medium-sized. The chain recombines TRBV9 with TRBJ1-2; D may be TRBD1 (5 bases). The CDR3 is 14 amino acids. Germline loops: CDR1 SGDLS, CDR2 YYNGEE. V gave up 3 bases and J gave up 4 bases, with 13 bases separating them. This CDR3 is CASSAGDASYGYTF. Written as DNA, the CDR3 is TGTGCCAGCAGCGCCGGGGACGCGAGCTATGGCTACACCTTC. Together with reference TRBV9 and TRBJ1-2, the CDR3 gives the full variable domain: DSGVTQTPKHLITATGQRVTLRCSPRSGDLSVYWYQQSLDQGLQFLIQYYNGEERAKGNILERFSAQQFPDLHSELNLSSLELGDSALYFCASSAGDASYGYTFGSGTRLTVV.

This chain uses TRBV11-3 with TRBJ2-3; D not certain. Trimming cost V 1 base and J 5 bases, with 10 bases left between them. Germline V gives CDR1 SGHNT, CDR2 YENEEA. The CDR3 spans 14 residues. The CDR3 DNA reads as TGTGCCAGCAGCTTAGTGTCGGTACGAGATACGCAGTATTTT. Amino acids: CASSLVSVRDTQYF. Using reference TRBV11-3 and TRBJ2-3 for the parts outside the CDR3, the full variable domain is EAGVVQSPRYKIIEKKQPVAFWCNPISGHNTLYWYLQNLGQGPELLIRYENEEAVDDSQLPKDRFSAERLKGVDSTLKIQPAELGDSAVYLCASSLVSVRDTQYFGPGTRLTVL.

The chain couples TRBV30 to TRBJ2-1, with 9 bases fitting TRBD1. The CDR3 runs 15 residues. With 4 bases clipped from V and 3 bases from J, the junction kept 7 bases outside the gene matches. Germline CDR1 is GTSNPN and CDR2 is SVGIG (reference sequence). The CDR3 bases are TGTGCCTGGATACCGGGACAGGGAAACTACAATGAGCAGTTCTTC. Its translation is CAWIPGQGNYNEQFF.

The chain couples TRBV30 to TRBJ1-2, with TRBD1 matching over 11 bases. Looked up from germline, CDR1 is GTSNPN and CDR2 is SVGIG (reference sequence). With 4 bases clipped from V and 7 bases from J, the junction kept 14 bases outside the gene matches. The length of the CDR3 is 16 residues. The CDR3 here is CAWTRGQGVMLSGYTF. CDR3 bases: TGTGCCTGGACTAGGGGACAGGGGGTTATGTTGAGTGGCTACACCTTC. Combining the CDR3 with reference TRBV30 and TRBJ1-2 gives the whole variable domain SQTIHQWPATLVQPVGSPLSLECTVEGTSNPNLYWYRQAAGRGLQLLFYSVGIGQISSEVPQNLSASRPQDRQFILSSKKLLLSDSGFYLCAWTRGQGVMLSGYTFGSGTRLTVV.

Sample share makes this clone medium-sized. The rearrangement uses TRBV11-3 and TRBJ2-3; D is ambiguous. In germline, CDR1 is SGHNT, CDR2 YENEEA. V was shortened by 3 bases and J by 1 base, with 8 bases between the two germline ends. CDR3 length equals 14 residues. DNA of the CDR3: TGTGCCAGCAGCTTCATAGTCGGCACAGATACGCAGTATTTT. Its translation: CASSFIVGTDTQYF.

This clone showed up just once. V usage is TRBV11-3 and J usage is TRBJ2-1; D not certain. The length of the CDR3 is 15 residues. Germline V gene sequence: CDR1 SGHNT, CDR2 YENEEA. Deletions cut 0 bases from V and 2 bases from J, with 8 bases between. CDR3 region: CASSLDRSAYNEQFF. For the CDR3, the DNA is TGTGCCAGCAGCTTAGACAGGTCCGCCTACAATGAGCAGTTCTTC.

V usage is TRBV28 and J usage is TRBJ1-4; tentatively, D is TRBD1 (5 bases). V lost 3 bases and J 8 bases, leaving 19 bases between the germline ends. Germline CDR1 and CDR2: MDHEN and SYDVKM. The CDR3 totals 16 residues. Written as DNA, the CDR3 is TGTGCCAGCAGTTTTAAGTTGGGACCTAAGGTGGAAAAACTGTTTTTT. It yields the protein CASSFKLGPKVEKLFF.

This clone was counted a few times. The gene calls are TRBV19 and TRBJ1-5; D may be TRBD1 (6 bases). The CDR3 contains 16 residues. Trimming took off 0 bases at V and 0 bases at J, with 9 bases between the two ends. Germline V lookup: CDR1 LNHDA, CDR2 SQIVND (reference sequence). DNA for the CDR3: TGTGCCAGTAGTATAGAAGGGGGATATAGCAATCAGCCCCAGCATTTT. This encodes CASSIEGGYSNQPQHF.

The chain is built from TRBV19 and TRBJ1-5, with a possible D match to TRBD1 (5 bases). The length of the CDR3 is 15 residues. Trimming shortened V by 5 bases and J by 4 bases, and 15 bases separated the two germline ends. Per germline, CDR1 LNHDA and CDR2 SQIVND (reference sequence). Here the CDR3 DNA reads TGTGCCAGTAGTCTCGACAGAAGCAGGAATCAGCCCCAGCATTTT. Residues: CASSLDRSRNQPQHF.

This clone counts as large. The rearrangement joins TRBV6-8 to TRBJ2-1; D gene unclear. The V gene lost 5 bases and the J gene lost 7 bases, with 12 bases spanning the gap. This CDR3 is built from 13 residues. Per germline, CDR1 MNHGY and CDR2 SAAAGT. The CDR3: CASSGSGPNEQFF. CDR3 nucleotide sequence: TGTGCCAGCAGTGGAAGTGGGCCGAATGAGCAGTTCTTC.

There are a few counts of this clone. The chain is built from TRBV9 and TRBJ1-6, with D unclear. The CDR3 consists of 16 residues. Germline assignment: CDR1 SGDLS and CDR2 YYNGEE. Trimming shortened V by 1 base and J by 4 bases, and 12 bases separated the two germline ends. CDR3 nucleotides: TGTGCCAGCAGCGTACAGAGTCAGCCTTATAATTCACCCCTCCACTTT. The encoded protein is CASSVQSQPYNSPLHF.

This clone turned up a few times. V gene TRBV11-3 combines with J gene TRBJ2-5; 9 bases are a match to TRBD1. The CDR3 is 15 residues long. CDR1 is SGHNT and CDR2 is YENEEA in the germline V gene. V lost 5 bases and J lost 5; bases outside the gene matches: 9. The CDR3 protein is CASSTPGQGLETQYF. In DNA, the CDR3 is TGTGCCAGCAGCACGCCCGGACAGGGGCTGGAGACCCAGTACTTC.

This clone has more than one count but fewer than ten. The gene calls are TRBV11-3 and TRBJ2-3; D is perhaps TRBD2 (5 bases). This CDR3 has 15 amino acids. CDR1 SGHNT and CDR2 YENEEA come from the germline V gene. The V end lost 5 bases, the J end lost 1 base, and 13 bases lay between the germline ends. DNA of the CDR3: TGTGCCAGCAGCCAAGGCGGGCGGCGCACAGATACGCAGTATTTT. As protein: CASSQGGRRTDTQYF.